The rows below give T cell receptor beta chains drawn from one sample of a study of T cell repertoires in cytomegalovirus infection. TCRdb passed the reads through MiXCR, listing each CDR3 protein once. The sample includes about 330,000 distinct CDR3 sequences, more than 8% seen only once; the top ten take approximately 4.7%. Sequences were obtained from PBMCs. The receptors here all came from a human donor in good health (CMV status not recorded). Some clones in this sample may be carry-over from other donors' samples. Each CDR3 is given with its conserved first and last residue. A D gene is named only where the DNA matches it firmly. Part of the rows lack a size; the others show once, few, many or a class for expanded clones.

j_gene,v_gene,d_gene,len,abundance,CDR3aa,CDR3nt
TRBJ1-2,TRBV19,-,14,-,CASSTVEPLNGYTF,TGTGCCAGTAGTACAGTGGAACCCCTCAATGGCTACACCTTC
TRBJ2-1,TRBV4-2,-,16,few,CASSRSGEGSYNEQFF,TGTGCCAGCAGCCGTAGCGGAGAGGGCTCCTACAATGAGCAGTTCTTC
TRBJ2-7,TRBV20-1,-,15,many,CSARESVGARYEQYF,TGCAGTGCTAGAGAATCGGTAGGGGCGCGGTACGAGCAGTACTTC
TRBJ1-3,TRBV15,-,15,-,CATSRVQGTGNTIYF,TGTGCCACCAGCAGAGTCCAGGGCACTGGAAACACCATATATTTT
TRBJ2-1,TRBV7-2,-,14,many,CASRPDRVYNEQFF,TGTGCCAGCAGACCCGACAGAGTGTACAATGAGCAGTTCTTC
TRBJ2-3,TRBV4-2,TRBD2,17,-,CASSQSGLAGPTDTQYF,TGTGCCAGCAGCCAATCCGGACTAGCGGGCCCTACAGATACGCAGTATTTT
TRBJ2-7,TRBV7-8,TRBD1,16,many,CASSLVDRGIPNEQYF,TGTGCCAGCAGCTTAGTTGACAGGGGTATCCCTAACGAGCAGTACTTC
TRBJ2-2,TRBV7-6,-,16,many,CASSLGPASATGELFF,TGTGCCAGCAGCTTAGGTCCGGCTAGCGCCACCGGGGAGCTGTTTTTT
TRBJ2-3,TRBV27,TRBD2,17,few,CASTDLPLAAGTDTQYF,TGTGCCAGCACCGACCTTCCCCTAGCGGCCGGCACAGATACGCAGTATTTT
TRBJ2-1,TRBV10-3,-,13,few,CAISWGFNNEQFF,TGTGCCATCAGCTGGGGTTTTAACAATGAGCAGTTCTTC
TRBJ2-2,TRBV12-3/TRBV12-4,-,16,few,CASRAFSFANTGELFF,TGTGCCAGCAGGGCCTTTTCTTTCGCGAACACCGGGGAGCTGTTTTTT
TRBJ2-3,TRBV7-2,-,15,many,CASSSRRDRGDTQYF,TGTGCCAGCAGCTCAAGGCGGGACCGGGGAGATACGCAGTATTTT
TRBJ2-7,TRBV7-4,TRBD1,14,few,CASSRGTGGNEQYF,TGTGCCAGCAGCCGAGGGACAGGGGGCAACGAGCAGTACTTC
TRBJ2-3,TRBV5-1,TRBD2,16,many,CASSFDSGGAGDTQYF,TGCGCCAGCAGCTTTGATAGCGGGGGGGCAGGAGATACGCAGTATTTT
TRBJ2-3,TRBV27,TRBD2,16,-,CASRYRTSGSADTQYF,TGTGCCAGCAGATATCGGACTAGCGGAAGTGCAGATACGCAGTATTTT
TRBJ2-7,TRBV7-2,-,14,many,CASSPDAGVHEQYF,TGTGCCAGCAGCCCAGACGCAGGGGTCCACGAGCAGTACTTC
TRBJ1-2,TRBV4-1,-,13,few,CASSQDPTGLNTF,TGCGCCAGCAGCCAAGACCCGACAGGCCTCAACACCTTC
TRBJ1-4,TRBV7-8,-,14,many,CASSLLETNEKLFF,TGTGCCAGCAGCTTATTGGAAACTAATGAAAAACTGTTTTTT
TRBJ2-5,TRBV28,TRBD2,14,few,CASGGLAGRKTQYF,TGTGCCAGCGGGGGACTAGCGGGTCGTAAGACCCAGTACTTC
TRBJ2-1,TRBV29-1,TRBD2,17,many,CSVERLAGLTVPFCLIF,TGCAGCGTTGAGAGACTAGCGGGCCTCACGGTCCCTTTTTGCTTGATCTTC
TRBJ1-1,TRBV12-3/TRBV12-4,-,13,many,CASSLAGDTEAFF,TGTGCCAGCAGCTTAGCCGGGGATACTGAAGCTTTCTTT
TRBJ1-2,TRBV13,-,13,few,CASSFRENYGYTF,TGTGCCAGCAGCTTCAGGGAGAACTATGGCTACACCTTC
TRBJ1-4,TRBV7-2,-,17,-,CASSPRGVTATNEKLFF,TGTGCCAGCAGCCCCCGAGGGGTAACCGCAACTAATGAAAAACTGTTTTTT
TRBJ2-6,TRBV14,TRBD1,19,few,CASSQDRQGATSGANVLTF,TGTGCCAGCAGCCAAGATCGTCAGGGGGCCACCTCTGGGGCCAACGTCCTGACTTTC
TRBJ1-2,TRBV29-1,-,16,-,CSVEGLVSGVFYGYTF,TGCAGCGTCGAGGGATTGGTCAGTGGAGTTTTCTATGGCTACACCTTC
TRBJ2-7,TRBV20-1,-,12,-,CSASLLAHEQYF,TGCAGTGCTAGCCTTTTAGCCCACGAGCAGTACTTC
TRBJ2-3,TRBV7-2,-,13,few,CASSGLGPDTQYF,TGTGCCAGCAGCGGGCTGGGGCCAGATACGCAGTATTTT
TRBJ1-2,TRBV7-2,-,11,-,CASSQYGGYTF,TGTGCCAGCAGCCAGTACGGAGGCTACACCTTC
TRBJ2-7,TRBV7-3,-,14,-,CASSPTAQGLEQYF,TGTGCCAGCAGCCCTACAGCGCAGGGCCTCGAGCAGTACTTC
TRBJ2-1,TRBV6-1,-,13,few,CASSQTVYNEQFF,TGTGCCAGCAGTCAGACAGTTTACAATGAGCAGTTCTTC
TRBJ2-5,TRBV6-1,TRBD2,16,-,CASKRGREGYQETQYF,TGTGCCTCAAAGAGGGGGCGGGAGGGTTACCAAGAGACCCAGTACTTC
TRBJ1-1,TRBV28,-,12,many,CASSLGGQGAFF,TGTGCCAGCAGTTTAGGGGGCCAGGGAGCTTTCTTT
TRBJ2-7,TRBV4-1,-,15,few,CASSQEPQAGYEQYF,TGCGCCAGCAGCCAAGAGCCCCAGGCAGGCTACGAGCAGTACTTC
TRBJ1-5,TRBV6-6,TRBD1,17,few,CASTLRQGDRGRQPQHF,TGTGCCAGCACCCTCCGACAAGGGGACAGGGGGAGGCAGCCCCAGCATTTT
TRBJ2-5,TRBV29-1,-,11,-,CSVVEQETQYF,TGCAGCGTTGTAGAGCAAGAGACCCAGTACTTC
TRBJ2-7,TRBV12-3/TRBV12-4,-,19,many,CASSLARPVGGSSSYEQYF,TGTGCCAGCAGTTTAGCCCGTCCAGTGGGGGGTTCAAGCTCCTACGAGCAGTACTTC
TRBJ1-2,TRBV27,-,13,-,CASRHGNNYGYTF,TGTGCCAGCAGACACGGAAATAACTATGGCTACACCTTC
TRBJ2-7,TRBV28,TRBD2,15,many,CASSLPVAGPYEQYF,TGTGCCAGCAGTTTACCGGTAGCGGGACCCTACGAGCAGTACTTC
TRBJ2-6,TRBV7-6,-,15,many,CASSLQGTGANVLTF,TGTGCCAGCAGCTTACAGGGGACCGGGGCCAACGTCCTGACTTTC
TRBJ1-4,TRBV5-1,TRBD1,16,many,CASSDFAGGRKEKLFF,TGCGCCAGCAGCGATTTTGCAGGGGGCCGCAAGGAAAAACTGTTTTTT
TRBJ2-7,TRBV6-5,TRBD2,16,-,CASSLLAGGPKYEQYF,TGTGCCAGCAGTTTACTAGCGGGAGGGCCAAAATACGAGCAGTACTTC
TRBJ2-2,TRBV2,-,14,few,CASSVKGSSGELFF,TGTGCCAGCAGTGTTAAGGGGAGCAGCGGGGAGCTGTTTTTT
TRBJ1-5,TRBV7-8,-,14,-,CASSPQTRDQPQHF,TGTGCCAGCAGCCCCCAAACCAGGGATCAGCCCCAGCATTTT
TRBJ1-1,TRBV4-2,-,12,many,CASSQMGTEAFF,TGTGCCAGCAGCCAAATGGGTACTGAAGCTTTCTTT